Each of the 21 T cell receptor beta chains below was sequenced from the same sample in a study of blood T cell repertoires in COVID-19. Sequenced by immunoSEQ multiplex PCR; TCRdb stores in-frame clones only, minus some. Of about 270,000 clones in the sample, around four fifths were seen once. Sequencing input: peripheral blood. The source is a woman in her 50s with active or convalescent COVID-19.

The CDR3 DNA follows: TGTGCCACCAGCAGAGATTTGGGACAGGGACGGGGCGAGCAGTACTTC. Its translation: CATSRDLGQGRGEQYF. The chain is built from TRBV15 and TRBJ2-7, with TRBD1 matching over 9 bases. The CDR3 is made up of 16 amino acids. Trimming at V came to 0 bases and at J to 6 bases, leaving 9 bases not matched to a gene. Germline lookup yields CDR1 LNHNV and CDR2 YYDKDF (reference sequence). Complete variable domain (other parts from reference TRBV15 and TRBJ2-7): DAMVIQNPRYQVTQFGKPVTLSCSQTLNHNVMYWYQQKSSQAPKLLFHYYDKDFNNEADTPDNFQSRRPNTSFCFLDIRSPGLGDTAMYLCATSRDLGQGRGEQYFGPGTRLTVT.

The V and J genes are TRBV9 and TRBJ1-1; 7 bases map to TRBD1. Germline values: CDR1 SGDLS, CDR2 YYNGEE. This CDR3 is built from 16 residues. J gave up 1 base and V 3 bases, and 9 bases lay outside the gene matches. The CDR3, as DNA: TGTGCCAGCAGCGCCCTGACCGGGACAGCGAACACTGAAGCTTTCTTT. Translated, it gives CASSALTGTANTEAFF. Supplemented by reference TRBV9 and TRBJ1-1, the full variable domain reads DSGVTQTPKHLITATGQRVTLRCSPRSGDLSVYWYQQSLDQGLQFLIQYYNGEERAKGNILERFSAQQFPDLHSELNLSSLELGDSALYFCASSALTGTANTEAFFGQGTRLTVV.

V is TRBV10-3 and J is TRBJ1-1; possible D gene TRBD1, 6 bases. V was cut by 11 bases and J by 0 bases, with 16 bases left in between. The germline V gene encodes CDR1 ENHRY and CDR2 SYGVKD. This CDR3 contains 14 residues. CDR3 nucleotide sequence: TGTGCCGTACAGGGATTCCTCATGAACACTGAAGCTTTCTTT. Amino acid sequence: CAVQGFLMNTEAFF.

This clone appeared a few times. The genes are TRBV3-1 (or the pseudogene TRBV3-2) and TRBJ2-1; no reliable D call. The CDR3 sequence is 14 residues long. Germline values: CDR1 LGHDT, CDR2 YNNKEL (reference sequence). The V gene lost 1 base and the J gene lost 2 bases, with 6 bases spanning the gap. CDR3 DNA: TGTGCCAGCAGCCAAGTGTCCGCCTACAATGAGCAGTTCTTC. This sequence encodes CASSQVSAYNEQFF.

The chain links TRBV7-9 to TRBJ1-2; weak D call: TRBD1 (6 bases). The CDR3 is 15 residues long. Germline lookup yields CDR1 SEHNR and CDR2 FQNEAQ (reference sequence). V gave up 6 bases and J gave up 2 bases, with 16 bases separating them. CDR3 in DNA: TGTGCCAGCAGTGTTTCGACAGGAGACAACTATGGCTACACCTTC. The encoded protein is CASSVSTGDNYGYTF. Based on the CDR3 plus reference TRBV7-9 and TRBJ1-2, the full variable domain is DTGVSQNPRHKITKRGQNVTFRCDPISEHNRLYWYRQTLGQGPEFLTYFQNEAQLEKSRLLSDRFSAERPKGSFSTLEIQRTEQGDSAMYLCASSVSTGDNYGYTFGSGTRLTVV.

This clone has more than one count but fewer than ten. The chain has TRBV6-5 and TRBJ2-2, with 9 bases lining up with TRBD2. Trimming took 3 bases from V and 1 from J; bases not matched to a gene: 3. This CDR3 has 16 amino acids. Germline CDR1 is MNHEY and CDR2 is SVGAGI. CDR3: CASSYGAGGNTGELFF. CDR3 DNA: TGTGCCAGCAGTTATGGAGCGGGAGGGAACACCGGGGAGCTGTTTTTT.

The chain is built from TRBV5-4 and TRBJ2-7, with 9 bases lining up with TRBD1. This CDR3 comprises 13 residues. Germline CDR1 SGHNT, CDR2 YYREEE (reference sequence). The V segment lost 4 bases and the J segment 8 bases; nucleotides outside the gene matches: 7. The CDR3 DNA follows: TGTGCCAGCAGCGCGGACAGGGGCTCAAAGCAGTACTTC. This codes for CASSADRGSKQYF. The variable domain in full, completed from reference TRBV5-4 and TRBJ2-7, reads ETGVTQSPTHLIKTRGQQVTLRCSSQSGHNTVSWYQQALGQGPQFIFQYYREEENGRGNFPPRFSGLQFPNYSSELNVNALELDDSALYLCASSADRGSKQYFGPGTRLTVT.

J is TRBJ2-1 and V is TRBV9, with TRBD2 identical over 10 bases. Unmatched junction bases numbered 13, after V lost 4 bases and J lost 9 bases. Germline V gene lookup returns CDR1 SGDLS and CDR2 YYNGEE. This CDR3 comprises 16 residues. The CDR3 loop reads CASSTQREGLMGEQFF. CDR3 coding DNA: TGTGCCAGCAGCACACAGCGGGAGGGGCTGATGGGTGAGCAGTTCTTC.

The V call is TRBV18, the J call TRBJ1-5; TRBD1 matches 10 bases. Per the germline V gene, CDR1 is KGHSH and CDR2 is LQKENI. The ends lost 8 bases at V and 0 bases at J; junction bases unmatched: 7. The CDR3 covers 16 residues. The CDR3 DNA reads TGTGCCAGCCACCGGGACAGGGGCTATAGCAATCAGCCCCAGCATTTT. The encoded protein is CASHRDRGYSNQPQHF.

This rearrangement joins TRBV30 to TRBJ1-2, with TRBD1 matching over 7 bases. V shed 2 bases and J 1 base; nucleotides not matched to a gene: 7. The CDR3 runs to 15 residues. Germline CDR1 is GTSNPN and CDR2 is SVGIG (reference sequence). This CDR3 reads CAWSPPGQLNYGYTF. The CDR3 nucleotides read TGTGCCTGGAGTCCTCCGGGACAGCTTAACTATGGCTACACCTTC.

The rearrangement uses TRBV27 and TRBJ1-3; D is perhaps TRBD1 (6 bases). Germline V gene lookup returns CDR1 MNHEY and CDR2 SMNVEV (reference sequence). V gave up 2 bases and J gave up 2 bases, with 13 bases separating them. The CDR3 is 16 amino acids. CDR3 in DNA: TGTGCCAGCAGTTTACCTGACAGGCGTACTGGAAACACCATATATTTT. Translation: CASSLPDRRTGNTIYF.

Comments on this clone: This same CDR3 is encoded by further DNA sequences in the sample. V gene TRBV5-1 combines with J gene TRBJ2-1; the match to TRBD2 covers 9 bases. The ends lost 0 bases at V and 7 bases at J; junction bases unmatched: 5. The CDR3 runs 15 residues. Germline V gives CDR1 SGHRS, CDR2 YFSETQ. The CDR3 nucleotides are TGCGCCAGCAGCTTGGGGCTAGCGGGGAATAATGAGCAGTTCTTC. This codes for CASSLGLAGNNEQFF.

This rearrangement joins TRBV7-8 to TRBJ1-5; 7 positions match TRBD1. With 2 bases clipped from V and 1 base from J, the junction kept 11 bases outside the gene matches. Germline V lookup: CDR1 SGHVS, CDR2 FQNEAQ. The CDR3 spans 18 residues. CDR3 coding DNA: TGTGCCAGCAGCTTAATTCCCCTTAGACAGGGAAGCAATCAGCCCCAGCATTTT. Amino acids: CASSLIPLRQGSNQPQHF.

V is TRBV28 and J is TRBJ1-5; 7 positions agree with TRBD1. This CDR3 has 15 residues. V trimming: 3 bases; J trimming: 1 base; junction bases outside the gene matches: 3. The germline CDR1 and CDR2 sequences are MDHEN and SYDVKM. The CDR3 protein is CASSFPGGSNQPQHF. Here the CDR3 DNA reads TGTGCCAGCAGTTTCCCAGGGGGGAGCAATCAGCCCCAGCATTTT.

This clone has only a few counts. This sequence joins TRBV5-1 and TRBJ2-1, with 10 positions matching TRBD2. This CDR3 spans 15 amino acids. Germline CDR1 and CDR2: SGHRS and YFSETQ. The junction had 1 base not matched to a gene; V was cut back by 0 bases and J by 4 bases. CDR3 DNA: TGCGCCAGCAGCTTGGCAGCGGGAGGGTACAATGAGCAGTTCTTC. It specifies CASSLAAGGYNEQFF.

The genes are TRBV7-6 and TRBJ1-6; 11 bases align to TRBD1. Germline V CDR1 and CDR2: SGHVS, FNYEAQ. The CDR3 covers 17 residues. Germline trimming cut 3 bases from V and 6 bases from J; bases unmatched to any gene: 7. This chain's CDR3 is CASSFVAGQGGNSPLHF. The CDR3 DNA is TGTGCCAGCAGCTTTGTGGCGGGACAGGGGGGTAATTCACCCCTCCACTTT.

The sample holds a few counts of this clone. A read error may produce the germline difference seen at one junction end. This chain connects TRBV3-1 (or the pseudogene TRBV3-2) to TRBJ2-3; TRBD1 might be the D (5 bases). Germline V gives CDR1 LGHDT, CDR2 YNNKEL (reference sequence). The CDR3 length is 14 residues. The chain's CDR3 is CASSRKLDTVTQYF. The CDR3 DNA sequence: TGTGCCAGCAGCCGGAAACTGGACACAGTTACGCAGTATTTT.

This chain links TRBV20-1 with TRBJ2-7; 8 nucleotides agree with TRBD1. The V and J ends lost 3 bases and 9 bases, in that order; junction bases with no gene match: 4. This CDR3 has 11 amino acids. Germline V gene data show CDR1 as DFQATT and CDR2 as SNEGSKA (reference sequence). For the CDR3, the DNA is TGCAGTGCTAGTATCGGGACAGGGCAGTACTTC. Its protein is CSASIGTGQYF.

This rearrangement joins TRBV4-1 to TRBJ1-5; 11 positions match TRBD1. V dropped 0 bases and J dropped 6; count of bases not matched to a gene: 10. From germline, CDR1 is MGHRA and CDR2 YSYEKL. This CDR3 is built from 18 residues. The CDR3: CASSQEGSPDRGRQPQHF. The CDR3 bases are TGCGCCAGCAGCCAAGAGGGGAGCCCGGACAGGGGGCGTCAGCCCCAGCATTTT.

The rearrangement links TRBV28 to TRBJ1-2; D unresolved. CDR1 MDHEN and CDR2 SYDVKM come from the germline V gene. The CDR3 is 13 amino acids. With 7 bases removed from V and 4 bases from J, the gap between germline ends came to 13 bases. This chain's CDR3 is CASTSSVLYGYTF. CDR3 nucleotide sequence: TGTGCCAGCACCTCCTCGGTTCTCTATGGCTACACCTTC.

The rearrangement links TRBV28 to TRBJ2-1; TRBD1 is a possible D gene (5 bases). The CDR3 has 15 amino acids. The germline gives CDR1 MDHEN, CDR2 SYDVKM. With 1 base removed from V and 0 bases from J, the gap between germline ends came to 7 bases. The CDR3 nucleotides read TGTGCCAGCAGTTTATCAGGGCCCTCCTACAATGAGCAGTTCTTC. Amino acids: CASSLSGPSYNEQFF.